The next 22 T cell receptor beta chains were all read from a single sample in a study of T cell clonality in common variable immunodeficiency. Antigen specificity for these receptors is unknown. Study conclusions and caveats: Common variable immunodeficiency TCR beta sequences reportedly had fewer deletions and N-nucleotide insertions.

TCRdb's copy holds only in-frame clones and misses some; the assay was immunoSEQ multiplex PCR. The data show around 30,000 clones, none appearing only once, with approximately 3% held by the ten largest. Sequences were obtained from peripheral blood mononuclear cells. The receptors originated from a human donor with common variable immunodeficiency.

Relative to its sample, this clone is medium-sized (0.01 to 0.1%). The observed sequence ends 3 residues before the CDR3 terminus, with the missing tail filled in from the germline J gene. The V call is TRBV7-9, the J call TRBJ2-7; D might be TRBD1 (5 bases). The CDR3 contains 14 residues. Germline lookup yields CDR1 SEHNR and CDR2 FQNEAQ (reference sequence). Between the trimmed V and J ends, which lost 5 bases and 3 bases, there was a span of 14 bases. The CDR3 DNA, read in part, is TGTGCCAGCAGCCTCGCAGGGCCCAACTACGAG. Its translation is CASSLAGPNYE. The entire CDR3 protein is CASSLAGPNYEQYF. Filled out from reference TRBV7-9 and TRBJ2-7, the complete variable domain reads DTGVSQNPRHKITKRGQNVTFRCDPISEHNRLYWYRQTLGQGPEFLTYFQNEAQLEKSRLLSDRFSAERPKGSFSTLEIQRTEQGDSAMYLCASSLAGPNYEQYFGPGTRLTVT.

Comment on this clone: The sequence runs out 3 residues before the end of the CDR3; the remainder is reconstructed from the germline J gene. The chain joins TRBV7-9 to TRBJ1-2, with TRBD1 matching over 9 bases. The CDR3 has 15 residues. The J segment lost 4 bases and the V segment lost 4 bases, leaving 7 bases of the junction unmatched. Germline CDR1 is SEHNR and CDR2 is FQNEAQ (reference sequence). The sequenced part of the CDR3 DNA is TGTGCCAGCAGCTACACAGGGGGCCGCGGCTATGGC. Its translation: CASSYTGGRGYG. In full, the CDR3 is CASSYTGGRGYGYTF.

This clone was seen repeatedly, ten times or more. From the germline J gene comes the end of the CDR3, since the read stops 3 residues before it. The J gene is TRBJ2-1, the V gene TRBV29-1, with 12 bases that match TRBD2. Germline V gene data show CDR1 as SQVTM and CDR2 as ANQGSEA. The CDR3 loop spans 16 amino acids. The V segment lost 3 bases and the J segment 0 bases; nucleotides outside the gene matches: 3. CDR3 residues: CSVEGGLAGSYNEQFF. The CDR3 DNA, read in part, is TGCAGCGTTGAGGGGGGACTAGCGGGCTCCTACAATGAG.

This clone has more than one count but fewer than ten. The CDR3 goes on 3 residues after the read ends, and that part is filled in from the germline J gene. The chain recombines TRBV19 with TRBJ1-4; 7 bases line up with TRBD1. Germline trimming cut 6 bases from V and 5 bases from J; bases unmatched to any gene: 9. Germline loops: CDR1 LNHDA, CDR2 SQIVND (reference sequence). CDR3 size: 15 residues. The DNA read from the CDR3 is TGTGCCAGTAGCCTACAGGGGAAAAAGAATGAAAAA. It encodes CASSLQGKKNEK. The CDR3 in its entirety is CASSLQGKKNEKLFF.

This clone has just a few counts. From the germline J gene comes the end of the CDR3, since the read stops 3 residues before it. The chain has TRBV10-3 and TRBJ2-7, with D perhaps TRBD1 (6 bases). V gave up 0 bases and J gave up 5 bases, with 8 bases separating them. Germline V CDR1 and CDR2: ENHRY, SYGVKD. The CDR3 totals 13 residues. The CDR3 DNA, read in part, is TGTGCCATCAGTGAGTCATGGGGGCACGAG. It specifies CAISESWGHE. The complete CDR3 protein is CAISESWGHEQYF.

In the case of this clone: Read data end 3 residues before the CDR3 end; the end is taken from the germline J gene. V gene TRBV11-1 combines with J gene TRBJ1-6, with 7 bases aligning to TRBD1. Germline V gene sequence: CDR1 SGHAT, CDR2 FQDESV (reference sequence). There are 13 residues in the CDR3. V dropped 5 bases and J dropped 9; count of bases not matched to a gene: 4. CDR3 in amino acids: CASSDTGVSPLHF. The CDR3 DNA, read in part, is TGTGCCAGCAGCGATACAGGGGTTTCACCC.

By sample fraction, this clone is medium-sized. The CDR3 extends 3 residues past the end of the read, so its final part is completed from the germline J gene. This chain joins TRBV28 and TRBJ1-1; TRBD1 is a possible D gene (5 bases). This CDR3 spans 15 amino acids. Germline V gene data show CDR1 as MDHEN and CDR2 as SYDVKM. Trimming removed 5 bases from V and 2 bases from J, with 15 bases in between. The CDR3 loop is CASSLRTLSNTEAFF. CDR3 DNA (partial): TGTGCCAGCAGTCTCCGGACACTTTCCAACACTGAA.

CDR3 in amino acids: CAWRTGFNTEAFF. The CDR3 DNA, read in part, is TGTGCCTGGAGAACAGGGTTTAACACTGAA. V gene TRBV30 combines with J gene TRBJ1-1; tentative D call: TRBD1 (6 bases). The sequence runs out 3 residues before the end of the CDR3; the remainder is reconstructed from the germline J gene. Between the trimmed V and J ends, which lost 3 bases and 2 bases, there was a span of 10 bases. The CDR3 covers 13 residues. CDR1 GTSNPN and CDR2 SVGIG come from the germline V gene (reference sequence). The full variable domain, rest sourced from reference TRBV30 and TRBJ1-1, is SQTIHQWPATLVQPVGSPLSLECTVEGTSNPNLYWYRQAAGRGLQLLFYSVGIGQISSEVPQNLSASRPQDRQFILSSKKLLLSDSGFYLCAWRTGFNTEAFFGQGTRLTVV.

This clone was found a few times. The read finishes 3 residues shy of the CDR3 end, and the germline J gene is used to complete it. The V call is TRBV6-2 or TRBV6-3, the J call TRBJ2-5; D might be TRBD1 (7 bases). V lost 5 bases to trimming and J lost 7 bases, with 14 bases between them. Germline loops: CDR1 MNHEY, CDR2 SVGEGT. The CDR3 sequence is 13 residues long. The DNA read from the CDR3 is TGTGCCAGCAGTGGAAACAGGGGAGGGACC. Encoded protein: CASSGNRGGT. The whole CDR3 reads CASSGNRGGTQYF.

This clone was seen many times. The read stops 3 residues short of the end of the CDR3; the missing end is completed from the germline J gene. This chain uses TRBV20-1 with TRBJ2-1; D perhaps matches TRBD2 (6 bases). Deletions cut 0 bases from V and 3 bases from J, with 15 bases between. The CDR3 has 16 amino acids. Germline assignment: CDR1 DFQATT and CDR2 SNEGSKA (reference sequence). The DNA read from the CDR3 is TGCAGTGCTAGAGATTCTGGAGGGGTTGACTACAATGAG. This translates into CSARDSGGVDYNE. The whole CDR3 region reads CSARDSGGVDYNEQFF.

This clone was counted a few times. The read terminates 3 residues before the CDR3 end, so the remaining end is supplied by the germline J gene. The chain employs TRBV7-3 and TRBJ2-5; 10 nucleotides align to TRBD2. This CDR3 comprises 16 residues. CDR1 and CDR2 (germline): SGHTA, FQGTGA. Trimming at V came to 3 bases and at J to 3 bases, leaving 7 bases not matched to a gene. The CDR3: CASSFSAGGPEETQYF. Incomplete CDR3 DNA: TGTGCCAGCAGCTTTTCAGCGGGGGGGCCTGAAGAGACC.

At least ten counts were recorded for this clone. The read halts 3 residues ahead of the CDR3 end, with the missing end drawn from the germline J gene. The rearrangement uses TRBV7-6 and TRBJ2-2; 11 bases map to TRBD1. Germline CDR1 reads SGHVS; CDR2 reads FNYEAQ. There are 14 residues in the CDR3. V shed 8 bases and J 3 bases; nucleotides not matched to a gene: 2. The CDR3 protein is CASGGQGDTGELFF. The sequenced part of the CDR3 DNA is TGTGCCAGCGGGGGACAGGGGGACACCGGGGAG. The full variable domain, in which reference TRBV7-6 and TRBJ2-2 provide the parts outside the CDR3, is GAGVSQSPRYKVTKRGQDVALRCDPISGHVSLYWYRQALGQGPEFLTYFNYEAQQDKSGLPNDRFSAERPEGSISTLTIQRTEQRDSAMYRCASGGQGDTGELFFGEGSRLTVL.

This clone was seen only a few times. The read ends 3 residues shy of where the CDR3 ends; the end is completed using the germline J gene. This rearrangement joins TRBV23-1 to TRBJ2-7, with 8 bases that match TRBD2. TRBV23-1 is reported as an ORF; its role is uncertain. V gave up 9 bases and J gave up 4 bases; unmatched junction bases: 8. The CDR3 contains 13 residues. CDR3 bases read: TGCGCCAGAGACTACGGGGGGGAATACGAG. It specifies CARDYGGEYE. The entire CDR3 sequence reads CARDYGGEYEQYF.

This clone was seen only a few times. The DNA read from the CDR3 is TGCGCCAGCAGCTTGGGGGCACAGAAAGAGACC. Protein: CASSLGAQKET. The complete CDR3 sequence is CASSLGAQKETQYF. V gene TRBV5-1 combines with J gene TRBJ2-5; the D is unclear. Coverage ceases 3 residues before the CDR3 finishes, and the germline J gene fills in the end. This CDR3 has 14 amino acids. Germline V gives CDR1 SGHRS, CDR2 YFSETQ. With 0 bases removed from V and 3 bases from J, the gap between germline ends came to 9 bases.

As for this clone: The sequenced fragment ends 3 residues before the CDR3 boundary, so the rest is inferred from the germline J gene. The chain is built from TRBV7-9 and TRBJ1-1, with D perhaps TRBD1 (6 bases). This CDR3 is built from 13 residues. CDR1 and CDR2 from the germline V gene are SEHNR and FQNEAQ (reference sequence). The CDR3 DNA, read in part, is TGTGCCAGCAGCCCAGGACAGTCTCTGGAA. Translation: CASSPGQSLE. The full CDR3 sequence reads CASSPGQSLEAFF.

As for this clone: The CDR3 end is not reached by the read, which stops 3 residues before it; the germline J gene fills it in. The chain is built from TRBV6-2 or TRBV6-3 and TRBJ2-1, with 13 bases matching TRBD2. After removal of 5 bases from V and 6 bases from J, the junction contained 10 bases not matched to a gene. Germline CDR1 MNHEY, CDR2 SVGEGT. The CDR3 sequence is 17 residues long. CDR3 loop: CASSPGLAGALLNEQFF. The CDR3 DNA, read in part, is TGTGCCAGCAGTCCCGGACTAGCGGGGGCCCTCCTCAATGAG.

This clone was seen repeatedly, ten times or more. From the germline J gene comes the end of the CDR3, since the read stops 3 residues before it. This sequence joins TRBV3-1 (or the pseudogene TRBV3-2) and TRBJ2-6; perhaps TRBD1 as D (5 bases). The V and J ends lost 1 base and 0 bases respectively, with 19 bases between them. The CDR3 spans 20 residues. The germline CDR1 and CDR2 sequences are LGHDT and YNNKEL (reference sequence). The sequenced part of the CDR3 DNA is TGTGCCAGCAGCCAAGTTCAGGGCCTTCGACTTCTCTCTGGGGCCAACGTC. Translating gives CASSQVQGLRLLSGANV. The whole CDR3 sequence is CASSQVQGLRLLSGANVLTF.

This clone came up many times. The CDR3 goes on 3 residues after the read ends, and that part is filled in from the germline J gene. The chain combines TRBV19 with TRBJ2-7; the match to TRBD2 covers 12 bases. Germline loops: CDR1 LNHDA, CDR2 SQIVND (reference sequence). The CDR3 extends over 14 amino acids. Trimming cost V 5 bases and J 4 bases; bases outside gene matches: 3. CDR3 DNA (partial): TGTGCCAGTAGTCCCGGACTAGCGGGGTACGAG. This gives the protein CASSPGLAGYE. The CDR3 as a whole reads CASSPGLAGYEQYF.

This clone has a count of ten or more. The read terminates 3 residues before the CDR3 end, so the remaining end is supplied by the germline J gene. The chain carries TRBV7-4 and TRBJ2-7; D is undetermined. V lost 0 bases, J lost 4 bases, and 7 bases lay in between. Germline assignment: CDR1 SGHVT and CDR2 SQSDAQ. CDR3 length equals 13 residues. The CDR3 loop is CASSLAVKYEQYF. The sequenced part of the CDR3 DNA is TGTGCCAGCAGCTTAGCCGTAAAATACGAG.

This clone was recorded at least ten times. The CDR3 extends 3 residues past the end of the read, so its final part is completed from the germline J gene. The J gene is TRBJ2-1, the V gene TRBV2, with D perhaps matching TRBD1 (5 bases). The V end lost 4 bases, the J end lost 6 bases, and 22 bases lay between the germline ends. From germline, CDR1 is SNHLY and CDR2 FYNNEI. The CDR3 loop spans 17 amino acids. CDR3 DNA, as far as it was read: TGTGCCAGCAGTGCCCTAAGGGAAGGGGTTTTAAGCAATGAG. Translated, it gives CASSALREGVLSNE. The complete CDR3 sequence is CASSALREGVLSNEQFF. The full variable domain, in which reference TRBV2 and TRBJ2-1 provide the parts outside the CDR3, is EPEVTQTPSHQVTQMGQEVILRCVPISNHLYFYWYRQILGQKVEFLVSFYNNEISEKSEIFDDQFSVERPDGSNFTLKIRSTKLEDSAMYFCASSALREGVLSNEQFFGPGTRLTVL.

About this clone: The sequence runs out 3 residues before the end of the CDR3; the remainder is reconstructed from the germline J gene. The chain has TRBV7-9 and TRBJ1-2; the match to TRBD1 covers 7 bases. The germline gives CDR1 SEHNR, CDR2 FQNEAQ (reference sequence). The CDR3 is made up of 15 amino acids. Unmatched junction bases numbered 6, after V lost 1 base and J lost 4 bases. The part of the CDR3 DNA that was read is TGTGCCAGCAGCTTAGTTAGGGGGCCGCCCTATGGC. Translation gives CASSLVRGPPYG. The CDR3 in its entirety is CASSLVRGPPYGYTF.

This clone was seen repeatedly, ten times or more. Sequencing ends 3 residues short of the CDR3 end; the germline J gene provides the rest. V is TRBV5-6 and J is TRBJ2-1; TRBD2 is a possible D gene (5 bases). Per germline, CDR1 SGHDT and CDR2 YYEEEE. Between the trimmed V and J ends, which lost 3 bases and 7 bases, there was a span of 17 bases. There are 15 residues in the CDR3. The DNA read from the CDR3 is TGTGCCAGCAGCTCTGGGCCCCTCCCGGGGAATGAG. This encodes CASSSGPLPGNE. The CDR3 reads in full as CASSSGPLPGNEQFF.